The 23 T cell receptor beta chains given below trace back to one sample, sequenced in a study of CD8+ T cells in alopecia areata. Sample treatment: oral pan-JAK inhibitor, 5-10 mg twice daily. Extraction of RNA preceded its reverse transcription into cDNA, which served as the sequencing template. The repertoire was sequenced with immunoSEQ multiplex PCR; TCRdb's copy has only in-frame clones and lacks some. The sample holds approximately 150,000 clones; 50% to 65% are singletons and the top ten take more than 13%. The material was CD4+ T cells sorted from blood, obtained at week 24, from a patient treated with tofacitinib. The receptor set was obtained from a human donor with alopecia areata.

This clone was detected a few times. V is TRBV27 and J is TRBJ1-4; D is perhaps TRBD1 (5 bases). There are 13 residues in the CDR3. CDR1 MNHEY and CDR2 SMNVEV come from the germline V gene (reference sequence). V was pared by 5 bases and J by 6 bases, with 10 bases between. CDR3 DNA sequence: TGTGCCAGCAGTCGGGACGGTGATGAAAAACTGTTTTTT. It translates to CASSRDGDEKLFF.

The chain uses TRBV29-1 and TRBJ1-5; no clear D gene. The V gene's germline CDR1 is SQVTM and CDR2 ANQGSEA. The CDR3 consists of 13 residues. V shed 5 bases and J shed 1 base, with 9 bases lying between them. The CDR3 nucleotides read TGCAGCGTTAGTAGAGGAAGCAATCAGCCCCAGCATTTT. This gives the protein CSVSRGSNQPQHF.

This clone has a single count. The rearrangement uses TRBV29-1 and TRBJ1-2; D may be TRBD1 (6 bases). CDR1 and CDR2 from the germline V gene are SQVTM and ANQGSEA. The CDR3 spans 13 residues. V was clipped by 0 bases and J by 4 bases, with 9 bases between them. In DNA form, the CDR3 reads TGCAGCGTTGAAGAAGAGGGGGGCTATGGCTACACCTTC. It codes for CSVEEEGGYGYTF.

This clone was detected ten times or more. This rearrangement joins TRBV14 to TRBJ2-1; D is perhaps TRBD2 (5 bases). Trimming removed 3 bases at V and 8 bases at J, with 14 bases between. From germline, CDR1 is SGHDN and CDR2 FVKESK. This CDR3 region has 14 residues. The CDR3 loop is CASSHFSSIDEQFF. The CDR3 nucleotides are TGTGCCAGCAGCCACTTCTCTAGCATCGATGAGCAGTTCTTC.

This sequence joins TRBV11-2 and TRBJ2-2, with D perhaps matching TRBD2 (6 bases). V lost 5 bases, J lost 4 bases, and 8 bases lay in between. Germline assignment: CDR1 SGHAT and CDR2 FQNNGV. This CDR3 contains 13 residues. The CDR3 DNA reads TGTGCCAGCAGCATGACTAGCACCGGGGAGCTGTTTTTT. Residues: CASSMTSTGELFF.

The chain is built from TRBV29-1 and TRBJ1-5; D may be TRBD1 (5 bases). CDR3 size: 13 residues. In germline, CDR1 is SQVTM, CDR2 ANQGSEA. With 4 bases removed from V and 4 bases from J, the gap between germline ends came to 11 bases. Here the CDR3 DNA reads TGCAGCGTTGGTGACAGCCTTAATCAGCCCCAGCATTTT. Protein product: CSVGDSLNQPQHF.

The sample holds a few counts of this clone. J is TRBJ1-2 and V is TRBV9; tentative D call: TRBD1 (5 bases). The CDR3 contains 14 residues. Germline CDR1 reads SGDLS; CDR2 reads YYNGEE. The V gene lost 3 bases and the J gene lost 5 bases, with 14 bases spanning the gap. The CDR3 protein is CASSAGTQLYGYTF. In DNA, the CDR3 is TGTGCCAGCAGCGCCGGGACCCAGCTTTATGGCTACACCTTC.

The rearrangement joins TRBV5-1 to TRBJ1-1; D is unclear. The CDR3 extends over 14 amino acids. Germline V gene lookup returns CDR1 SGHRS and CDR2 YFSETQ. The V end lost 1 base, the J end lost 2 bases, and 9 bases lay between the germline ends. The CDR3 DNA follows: TGCGCCAGCAGCTTGCCGGCAACCAACACTGAAGCTTTCTTT. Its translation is CASSLPATNTEAFF.

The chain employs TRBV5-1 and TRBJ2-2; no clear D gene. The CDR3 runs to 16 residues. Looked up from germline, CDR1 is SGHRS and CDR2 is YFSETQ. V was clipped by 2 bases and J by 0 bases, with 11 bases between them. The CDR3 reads CASSFNLVANTGELFF. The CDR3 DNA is TGCGCCAGCAGCTTTAACCTTGTCGCGAACACCGGGGAGCTGTTTTTT.

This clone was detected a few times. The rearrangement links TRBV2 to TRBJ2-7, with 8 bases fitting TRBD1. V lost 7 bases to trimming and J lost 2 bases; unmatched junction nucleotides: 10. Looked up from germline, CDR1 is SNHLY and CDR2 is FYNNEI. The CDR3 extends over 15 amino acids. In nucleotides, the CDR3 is TGTGCCAGCAAACAGGACAGGGCCAGGCCCTACGAGCAGTACTTC. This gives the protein CASKQDRARPYEQYF.

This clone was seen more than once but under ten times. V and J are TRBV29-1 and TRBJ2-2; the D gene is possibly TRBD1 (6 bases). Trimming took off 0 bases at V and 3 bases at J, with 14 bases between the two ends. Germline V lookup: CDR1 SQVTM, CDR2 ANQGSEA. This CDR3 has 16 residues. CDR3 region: CSVEDQRGYDTGELFF. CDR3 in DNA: TGCAGCGTTGAAGATCAGAGGGGGTATGACACCGGGGAGCTGTTTTTT.

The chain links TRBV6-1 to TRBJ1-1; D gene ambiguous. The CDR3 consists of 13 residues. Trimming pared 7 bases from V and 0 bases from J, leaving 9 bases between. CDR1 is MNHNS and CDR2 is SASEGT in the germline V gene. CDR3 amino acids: CASTFKLNTEAFF. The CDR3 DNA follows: TGTGCCAGCACCTTTAAGCTGAACACTGAAGCTTTCTTT.

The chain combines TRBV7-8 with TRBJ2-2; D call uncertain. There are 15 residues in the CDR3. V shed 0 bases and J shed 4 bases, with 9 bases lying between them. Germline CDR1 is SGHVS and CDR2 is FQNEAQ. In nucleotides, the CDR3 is TGTGCCAGCAGCTTAGCTGGGGTTTCCACCGGGGAGCTGTTTTTT. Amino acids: CASSLAGVSTGELFF.

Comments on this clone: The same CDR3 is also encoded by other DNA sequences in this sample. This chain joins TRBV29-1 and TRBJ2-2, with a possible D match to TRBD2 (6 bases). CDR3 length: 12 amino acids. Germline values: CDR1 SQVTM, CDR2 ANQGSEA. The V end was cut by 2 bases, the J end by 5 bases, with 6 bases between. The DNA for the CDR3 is TGCAGCGTTGAACGGGGGACCGGGGAGCTGTTTTTT. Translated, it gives CSVERGTGELFF.

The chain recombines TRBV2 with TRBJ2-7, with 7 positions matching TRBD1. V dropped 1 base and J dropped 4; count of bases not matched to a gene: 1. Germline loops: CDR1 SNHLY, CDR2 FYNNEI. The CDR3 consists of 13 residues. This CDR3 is CASSEDRGYEQYF. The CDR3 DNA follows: TGTGCCAGCAGTGAAGACAGGGGATACGAGCAGTACTTC.

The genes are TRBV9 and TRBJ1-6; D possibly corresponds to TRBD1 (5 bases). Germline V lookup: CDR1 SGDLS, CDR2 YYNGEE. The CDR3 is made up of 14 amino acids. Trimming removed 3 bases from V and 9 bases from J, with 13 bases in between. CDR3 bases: TGTGCCAGCAGCGCGACAGCAAGAGCTTCACCCCTCCACTTT. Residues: CASSATARASPLHF.

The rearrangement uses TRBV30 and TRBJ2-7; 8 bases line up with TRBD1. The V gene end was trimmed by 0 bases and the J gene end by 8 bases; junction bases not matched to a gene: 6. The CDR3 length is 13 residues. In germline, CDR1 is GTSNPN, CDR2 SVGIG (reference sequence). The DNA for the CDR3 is TGTGCCTGGAGTGTGTCAGGACAGGGAAAGCAGTACTTC. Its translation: CAWSVSGQGKQYF.

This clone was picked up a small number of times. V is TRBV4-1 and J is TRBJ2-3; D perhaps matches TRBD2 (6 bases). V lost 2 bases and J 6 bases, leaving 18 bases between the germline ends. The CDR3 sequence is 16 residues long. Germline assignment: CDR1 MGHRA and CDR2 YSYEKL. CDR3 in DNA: TGCGCCAGCAGCCAATTGGTGGGGCGGGGAAGGGATACGCAGTATTTT. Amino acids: CASSQLVGRGRDTQYF.

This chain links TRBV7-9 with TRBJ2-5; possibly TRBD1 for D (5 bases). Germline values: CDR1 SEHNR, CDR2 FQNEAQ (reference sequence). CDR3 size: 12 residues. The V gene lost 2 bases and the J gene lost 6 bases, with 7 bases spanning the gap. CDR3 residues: CASSLQGQTQYF. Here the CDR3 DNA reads TGTGCCAGCAGCTTACAGGGCCAGACCCAGTACTTC.

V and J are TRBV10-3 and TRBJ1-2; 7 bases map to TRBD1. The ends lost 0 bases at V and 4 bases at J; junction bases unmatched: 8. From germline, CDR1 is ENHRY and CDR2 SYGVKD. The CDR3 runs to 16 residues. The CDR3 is CAISESTGRQSYGYTF. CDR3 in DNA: TGTGCCATCAGTGAGTCGACAGGGCGGCAGTCCTATGGCTACACCTTC.

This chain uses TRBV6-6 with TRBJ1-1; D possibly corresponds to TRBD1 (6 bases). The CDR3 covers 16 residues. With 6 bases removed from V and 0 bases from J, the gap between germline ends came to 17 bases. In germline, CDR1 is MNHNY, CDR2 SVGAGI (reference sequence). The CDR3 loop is CASRPTQGRMNTEAFF. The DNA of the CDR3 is TGTGCCAGCAGACCAACACAGGGTAGGATGAACACTGAAGCTTTCTTT.

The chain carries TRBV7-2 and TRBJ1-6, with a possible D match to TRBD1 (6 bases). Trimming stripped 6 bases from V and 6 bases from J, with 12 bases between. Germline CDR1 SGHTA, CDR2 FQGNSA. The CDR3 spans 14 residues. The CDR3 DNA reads TGTGCCAGCAGTTACGACAGGCGTAATTCACCCCTCCACTTT. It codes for CASSYDRRNSPLHF.

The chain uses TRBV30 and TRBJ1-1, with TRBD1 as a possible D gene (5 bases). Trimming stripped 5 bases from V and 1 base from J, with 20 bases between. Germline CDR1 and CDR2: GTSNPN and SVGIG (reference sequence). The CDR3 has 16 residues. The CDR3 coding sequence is TGTGCCTGGGACCCCGGGGATTGGAGGGGGAACACTGAAGCTTTCTTT. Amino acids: CAWDPGDWRGNTEAFF.